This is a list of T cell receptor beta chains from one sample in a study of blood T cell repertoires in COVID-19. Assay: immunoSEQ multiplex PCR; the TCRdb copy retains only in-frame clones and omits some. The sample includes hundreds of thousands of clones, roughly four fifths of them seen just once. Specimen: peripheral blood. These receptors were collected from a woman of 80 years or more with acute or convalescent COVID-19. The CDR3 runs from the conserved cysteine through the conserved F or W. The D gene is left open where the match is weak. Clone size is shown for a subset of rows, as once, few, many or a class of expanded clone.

CDR3 DNA: TGTGCCAGCAGTTACTCGGACAGGACGATAAACTACGAGCAGTACTTC
CDR3 protein: CASSYSDRTINYEQYF
D gene: TRBD1
V gene: TRBV6-6
clone size: .
J gene: TRBJ2-7

CDR3 DNA: TGTGCCAGCAGCTTGGCCGGGGGTAGTAATGAGCAGTTCTTC
CDR3 protein: CASSLAGGSNEQFF
D gene: .
V gene: TRBV7-2
clone size: .
J gene: TRBJ2-1

CDR3 DNA: TGCGCCAGCAGCTTGGAGGACACGAGATATGGCTACACCTTC
CDR3 protein: CASSLEDTRYGYTF
D gene: .
V gene: TRBV5-1
clone size: .
J gene: TRBJ1-2

CDR3 DNA: TGTGCCAGCAGCCTCCTCGGGACAGGACATTCAGGGCAGTACTTC
CDR3 protein: CASSLLGTGHSGQYF
D gene: TRBD1
V gene: TRBV28
clone size: .
J gene: TRBJ2-4

CDR3 DNA: TGTGCCAGCAGCTCCGGGGACAGGGTTGCGAAAGACTTT
CDR3 protein: CASSSGDRVAKDF
D gene: TRBD1
V gene: TRBV7-2
clone size: .
J gene: TRBJ1-1

CDR3 DNA: TGTGCCAGCAACAGGGAATGGGGACTAGCGTTCAATGAGCAGTTCTTC
CDR3 protein: CASNREWGLAFNEQFF
D gene: TRBD2
V gene: TRBV9
clone size: .
J gene: TRBJ2-1

CDR3 DNA: TGCGCCAGCAGCTTGACCCCGGGACTAGCCCAATCGGCCAAAAACATTCAGTACTTC
CDR3 protein: CASSLTPGLAQSAKNIQYF
D gene: TRBD2
V gene: TRBV5-1
clone size: .
J gene: TRBJ2-4

CDR3 DNA: TGTGCCAGCAGCTGGGGGGGCTTCCCTAATTCACCCCTCCACTTT
CDR3 protein: CASSWGGFPNSPLHF
D gene: .
V gene: TRBV11-2
clone size: .
J gene: TRBJ1-6

CDR3 DNA: TGTGCCAGCATGTACTTCAGGGGCACTGAAGCTTTCTTT
CDR3 protein: CASMYFRGTEAFF
D gene: .
V gene: TRBV6-5
clone size: .
J gene: TRBJ1-1

CDR3 DNA: TGTGCCAGCGGGCTGGGCACAGATACGCAGTATTTT
CDR3 protein: CASGLGTDTQYF
D gene: .
V gene: TRBV7-9
clone size: .
J gene: TRBJ2-3

CDR3 DNA: TGCGCCAGCAGCTTGGCCCGACAGGGGGCGGGGAACACTGAAGCTTTCTTT
CDR3 protein: CASSLARQGAGNTEAFF
D gene: TRBD1
V gene: TRBV5-1
clone size: .
J gene: TRBJ1-1

CDR3 DNA: TGTGCTAGTGGTTTGGCGAGGACTAGCGGGAGGGGTAGGACTACACATGAGCAGTTCTTC
CDR3 protein: CASGLARTSGRGRTTHEQFF
D gene: TRBD2
V gene: TRBV12-5
clone size: .
J gene: TRBJ2-1

CDR3 DNA: TGTGCCAGCAGTGACAGGTTGGGGAACTATGGCTACACCTTC
CDR3 protein: CASSDRLGNYGYTF
D gene: .
V gene: TRBV27
clone size: .
J gene: TRBJ1-2

CDR3 DNA: TGTGCCAGCAGCCCCCAGACAGGGGCAGGGGGTTCACCCCTCCACTTT
CDR3 protein: CASSPQTGAGGSPLHF
D gene: TRBD1
V gene: TRBV7-2
clone size: .
J gene: TRBJ1-6

CDR3 DNA: TGTGCCAGCAGCAACCCCGACGGGCGGGGGATAGATACGCAGTATTTT
CDR3 protein: CASSNPDGRGIDTQYF
D gene: TRBD2
V gene: TRBV11-3
clone size: .
J gene: TRBJ2-3

CDR3 DNA: TGTGCCAGCAGCGGAAGAGGGCCCTTAGCGGGAGTCTCCTACAATGAGCAGTTCTTC
CDR3 protein: CASSGRGPLAGVSYNEQFF
D gene: TRBD2
V gene: TRBV9
clone size: .
J gene: TRBJ2-1

CDR3 DNA: TGTGCCAGCAGCTTAACAGACAGGGGGGTATATGAGCAGTTCTTC
CDR3 protein: CASSLTDRGVYEQFF
D gene: TRBD1
V gene: TRBV7-9
clone size: .
J gene: TRBJ2-1

CDR3 DNA: TGCGCCAGCAGCCAAGGGGTGATAGCGGGAGGGGGGAATGAGCAGTTCTTC
CDR3 protein: CASSQGVIAGGGNEQFF
D gene: TRBD2
V gene: TRBV4-1
clone size: .
J gene: TRBJ2-1

CDR3 DNA: TGCAGCGTTCCGGATTCTCGCCTGGGACAGGGCCGCACTGAAGCTTTCTTT
CDR3 protein: CSVPDSRLGQGRTEAFF
D gene: TRBD1
V gene: TRBV29-1
clone size: .
J gene: TRBJ1-1

CDR3 DNA: TGTGCCAGCTGCGCTAGGCAGGGCTATAATTCACCCCTCCACTTT
CDR3 protein: CASCARQGYNSPLHF
D gene: .
V gene: TRBV28
clone size: .
J gene: TRBJ1-6

CDR3 DNA: TGTGCCTGGAGTGTAGGGCTAGCGGGAGTGCACGAGTTCTTC
CDR3 protein: CAWSVGLAGVHEFF
D gene: TRBD2
V gene: TRBV30
clone size: .
J gene: TRBJ2-1

CDR3 DNA: TGTGCCAGCACGACAGGGGAAACCTACGAGCAGTACTTC
CDR3 protein: CASTTGETYEQYF
D gene: TRBD1
V gene: TRBV6-5
clone size: once
J gene: TRBJ2-7

CDR3 DNA: TGTGCCAGCAGTGCACAGGGCTCCCTCGAGCAGTACTTC
CDR3 protein: CASSAQGSLEQYF
D gene: .
V gene: TRBV12-3/TRBV12-4
clone size: .
J gene: TRBJ2-7

CDR3 DNA: TGTGCCAGCAGCCAAAACGGGGGTTCGGGAAACACCATATATTTT
CDR3 protein: CASSQNGGSGNTIYF
D gene: .
V gene: TRBV3-1/TRBV3-2
clone size: once
J gene: TRBJ1-3

CDR3 DNA: TGTGCCAGCAGCTCTTATTCCTACGAGCAGTACTTC
CDR3 protein: CASSSYSYEQYF
D gene: .
V gene: TRBV3-1/TRBV3-2
clone size: .
J gene: TRBJ2-7

CDR3 DNA: TGTGCCAGCAGAGCGGACCATAATGAAAAACTGTTTTTT
CDR3 protein: CASRADHNEKLFF
D gene: .
V gene: TRBV2
clone size: .
J gene: TRBJ1-4

CDR3 DNA: TGTGCCAGCAGCTTAGTAGCTAGCGGGGCGTACGAGCAGTACTTC
CDR3 protein: CASSLVASGAYEQYF
D gene: TRBD2
V gene: TRBV11-2
clone size: .
J gene: TRBJ2-7

CDR3 DNA: TGTGCCTGGAGTGGGTTGGGGCGTGCGGTAGTCGGTGGCTACACCTTC
CDR3 protein: CAWSGLGRAVVGGYTF
D gene: .
V gene: TRBV30
clone size: .
J gene: TRBJ1-2

CDR3 DNA: TGTGCCTGGAGTCTAGGACTAGCGGGAGACTCCGGGGAGCTGTTTTTT
CDR3 protein: CAWSLGLAGDSGELFF
D gene: TRBD2
V gene: TRBV30
clone size: .
J gene: TRBJ2-2

CDR3 DNA: TGCGCCAGCGCAATAGTTAGCGGGGCCCGATCGTCAAACATTCAGTACTTC
CDR3 protein: CASAIVSGARSSNIQYF
D gene: TRBD2
V gene: TRBV4-1
clone size: .
J gene: TRBJ2-4

CDR3 DNA: TGTGCCAGCAGCTCGGGACAGGGGCTAAATCAGCCCCAGCATTTT
CDR3 protein: CASSSGQGLNQPQHF
D gene: TRBD1
V gene: TRBV5-6
clone size: .
J gene: TRBJ1-5

CDR3 DNA: TGCGCCAGCAGACCTCAGGTTACCACAGATACGCAGTATTTT
CDR3 protein: CASRPQVTTDTQYF
D gene: .
V gene: TRBV5-1
clone size: once
J gene: TRBJ2-3

CDR3 DNA: TGTGCCAGCAGACCTATGACTAGCGGGACCGGCGGGGAGCTGTTTTTT
CDR3 protein: CASRPMTSGTGGELFF
D gene: TRBD2
V gene: TRBV7-3
clone size: once
J gene: TRBJ2-2

CDR3 DNA: TGTGCCACCAGCAGAGTAGGGGACAGGGGGACTAGCGGGAATGTGGAGACCCAGTACTTC
CDR3 protein: CATSRVGDRGTSGNVETQYF
D gene: TRBD2
V gene: TRBV15
clone size: once
J gene: TRBJ2-5

CDR3 DNA: TGTGCCAGCAGTTCCCGACCTCGGTCTCGGGGCAATCAGCCCCAGCATTTT
CDR3 protein: CASSSRPRSRGNQPQHF
D gene: .
V gene: TRBV6-2/TRBV6-3
clone size: few
J gene: TRBJ1-5

CDR3 DNA: TGTGCCAGCAGCCAGAGCGTAGCGGAGAGCTCCTACAATGAGCAGTTCTTC
CDR3 protein: CASSQSVAESSYNEQFF
D gene: .
V gene: TRBV4-2
clone size: .
J gene: TRBJ2-1

CDR3 DNA: TGTGCCAGCGGGACAGGGAGTTCTAGCAATCAGCCCCAGCATTTT
CDR3 protein: CASGTGSSSNQPQHF
D gene: TRBD1
V gene: TRBV2
clone size: .
J gene: TRBJ1-5

CDR3 DNA: TGTGCCACCAGTCTATCAGGACAGGGGGCTGTGGAGACCCAGTACTTC
CDR3 protein: CATSLSGQGAVETQYF
D gene: TRBD1
V gene: TRBV24-1
clone size: .
J gene: TRBJ2-5

CDR3 DNA: TGTGCCAGCAGCCAAGCAGGACAGCTCACTGAAGCTTTCTTT
CDR3 protein: CASSQAGQLTEAFF
D gene: .
V gene: TRBV3-1/TRBV3-2
clone size: once
J gene: TRBJ1-1

CDR3 DNA: TGTGCCAGCAGTTACCCGCAGGGCTCTGAAGCTTTCTTT
CDR3 protein: CASSYPQGSEAFF
D gene: .
V gene: TRBV6-2/TRBV6-3
clone size: .
J gene: TRBJ1-1

CDR3 DNA: TGTGCCAGCAGAGAGACAGGGGGCGGCTATGGCTACACCTTC
CDR3 protein: CASRETGGGYGYTF
D gene: TRBD1
V gene: TRBV28
clone size: once
J gene: TRBJ1-2

CDR3 DNA: TGTGCCAGCAGCTTCAACCCGACTAGCGGTCGCACAGATACGCAGTATTTT
CDR3 protein: CASSFNPTSGRTDTQYF
D gene: TRBD2
V gene: TRBV7-2
clone size: once
J gene: TRBJ2-3

CDR3 DNA: TGTGCCAGCTCACCCTTGGCCTTTACAGGGGGCTGGAACACCGGGGAGCTGTTTTTT
CDR3 protein: CASSPLAFTGGWNTGELFF
D gene: TRBD1
V gene: TRBV18
clone size: .
J gene: TRBJ2-2

CDR3 DNA: TGTGCCAGCAGCCCGGACAGTATCAGCGAGCAGTACTTC
CDR3 protein: CASSPDSISEQYF
D gene: .
V gene: TRBV7-3
clone size: .
J gene: TRBJ2-7

CDR3 DNA: TGTGCCAGCAGCGTAGCTCCGGGTGGAAACACCATATATTTT
CDR3 protein: CASSVAPGGNTIYF
D gene: .
V gene: TRBV9
clone size: .
J gene: TRBJ1-3

CDR3 DNA: TGCGCCAGCAGCGGACCGACAGGGGTTGGCACTGAAGCTTTCTTT
CDR3 protein: CASSGPTGVGTEAFF
D gene: TRBD1
V gene: TRBV5-1
clone size: .
J gene: TRBJ1-1

CDR3 DNA: TGTGCCATCAGTGATTTTCGCGAGTCCACTGAAGCTTTCTTT
CDR3 protein: CAISDFRESTEAFF
D gene: .
V gene: TRBV10-3
clone size: .
J gene: TRBJ1-1

CDR3 DNA: TGTGCCAGCAGCTTAGCGGGCAACAGGTTCACAGATACGCAGTATTTT
CDR3 protein: CASSLAGNRFTDTQYF
D gene: .
V gene: TRBV7-8
clone size: few
J gene: TRBJ2-3